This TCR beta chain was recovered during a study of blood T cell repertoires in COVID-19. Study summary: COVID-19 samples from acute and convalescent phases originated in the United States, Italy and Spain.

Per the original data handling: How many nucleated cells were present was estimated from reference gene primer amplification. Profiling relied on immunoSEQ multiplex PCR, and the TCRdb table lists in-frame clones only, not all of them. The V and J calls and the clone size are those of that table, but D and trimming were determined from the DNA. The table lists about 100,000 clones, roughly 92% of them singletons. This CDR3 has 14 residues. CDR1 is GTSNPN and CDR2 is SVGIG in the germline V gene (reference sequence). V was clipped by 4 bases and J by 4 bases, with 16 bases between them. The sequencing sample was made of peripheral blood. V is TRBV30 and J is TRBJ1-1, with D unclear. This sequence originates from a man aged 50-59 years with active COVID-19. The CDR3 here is CAWTGNSPGTEAFF. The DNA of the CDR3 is TGTGCCTGGACCGGGAACAGCCCAGGCACTGAAGCTTTCTTT.